Listed below are T cell receptor beta chains from one sample, sequenced in a study of T cells after yellow fever vaccination. TCRdb independently ran MiXCR on the 5' RACE reads; one entry per CDR3 protein. Here the sample spans a few hundred thousand distinct CDR3 sequences, around a tenth being singletons. The starting material was PBMCs, obtained on the day of the first yellow fever vaccination. The source of these receptors is a man between 18 and 29 years old who received the YFV17D yellow fever vaccine. The CDR3 runs from the conserved cysteine through the conserved F or W. The D gene is left open where the match is weak. Where a row states a size, it is once, few, many or the class of an expanded clone; other rows omit it.

cdr3_aa: CASSLVHSYEQYF; cdr3_nt: TGTGCCAGCAGCTTAGTGCATTCCTACGAGCAGTACTTC; cdr3_length: 13; j_call: TRBJ2-7; d_call: -; clone_size: few; v_call: TRBV7-9
cdr3_aa: CASSSKWTNTEAFF; cdr3_nt: TGTGCCAGCAGTTCCAAATGGACGAACACTGAAGCTTTCTTT; cdr3_length: 14; j_call: TRBJ1-1; d_call: -; clone_size: -; v_call: TRBV6-5
cdr3_aa: CASSVPRQGGSTDTQYF; cdr3_nt: TGTGCCAGCAGCGTACCCCGGCAGGGTGGTAGCACAGATACGCAGTATTTT; cdr3_length: 17; j_call: TRBJ2-3; d_call: -; clone_size: few; v_call: TRBV9
cdr3_aa: CASSSWGAGANVLTF; cdr3_nt: TGTGCCAGCAGTTCATGGGGGGCTGGGGCCAACGTCCTGACTTTC; cdr3_length: 15; j_call: TRBJ2-6; d_call: -; clone_size: many; v_call: TRBV12-3/TRBV12-4
cdr3_aa: CASTWGNRGQTGGYTF; cdr3_nt: TGTGCCAGCACCTGGGGGAACAGGGGGCAAACGGGAGGCTACACCTTC; cdr3_length: 16; j_call: TRBJ1-2; d_call: TRBD1; clone_size: few; v_call: TRBV12-3/TRBV12-4
cdr3_aa: CAWSVGQGGITDTQYF; cdr3_nt: TGTGCCTGGAGTGTTGGTCAGGGAGGGATCACAGATACGCAGTATTTT; cdr3_length: 16; j_call: TRBJ2-3; d_call: TRBD2; clone_size: few; v_call: TRBV30
cdr3_aa: CASSQEAGSSTDTQYF; cdr3_nt: TGCGCCAGCAGCCAAGAAGCGGGGTCTAGCACAGATACGCAGTATTTT; cdr3_length: 16; j_call: TRBJ2-3; d_call: TRBD2; clone_size: -; v_call: TRBV4-1
cdr3_aa: CASSQDRTAGYTDTQYF; cdr3_nt: TGCGCCAGCAGCCAAGACAGAACAGCGGGATACACAGATACGCAGTATTTT; cdr3_length: 17; j_call: TRBJ2-3; d_call: TRBD2; clone_size: many; v_call: TRBV4-3
cdr3_aa: CASSQDDIAGGPTDTQYF; cdr3_nt: TGCGCCAGCAGCCAAGATGACATAGCGGGGGGGCCGACAGATACGCAGTATTTT; cdr3_length: 18; j_call: TRBJ2-3; d_call: TRBD2; clone_size: few; v_call: TRBV4-3
cdr3_aa: CPSSLVGLAGDTQYF; cdr3_nt: TGTCCCAGCAGCTTAGTCGGACTAGCGGGGGATACGCAGTATTTT; cdr3_length: 15; j_call: TRBJ2-3; d_call: TRBD2; clone_size: -; v_call: TRBV7-2